This TCR beta chain was recorded in a study of blood T cell repertoires in COVID-19. About the study: COVID-19 samples, acute and convalescent, were from the United States, Italy and Spain. T cells, B-cell-depleted T cells, or PBMCs provided the cDNA or gDNA that served as material.

Trimming shortened V by 6 bases and J by 3 bases, and 14 bases separated the two germline ends. This CDR3 spans 14 amino acids. Germline V gene sequence: CDR1 SGHTA, CDR2 FQGNSA. Assay: immunoSEQ multiplex PCR; the TCRdb copy retains only in-frame clones and omits some. Of 84,000 or so clones in the sample, about four fifths were seen once. The gene calls are TRBV7-2 and TRBJ1-2; D might be TRBD1 (5 bases). The receptor comes from a woman in her thirties or forties with active or convalescent COVID-19. Sample: peripheral blood. The CDR3 DNA reads as TGTGCCAGCAGTCCATATGGGGGGGACTATGGCTACACCTTC. Its protein product is CASSPYGGDYGYTF. The full variable domain, rest sourced from reference TRBV7-2 and TRBJ1-2, is GAGVSQSPSNKVTEKGKDVELRCDPISGHTALYWYRQSLGQGLEFLIYFQGNSAPDKSGLPSDRFSAERTGGSVSTLTIQRTQQEDSAVYLCASSPYGGDYGYTFGSGTRLTVV.